Following are 3 T cell receptor beta chains from one sample sequenced in a study of T cells after yellow fever vaccination. TCRdb reprocessed the 5' RACE reads with MiXCR, giving one entry per CDR3 protein. The data show 350,000 or so distinct CDR3 sequences, with roughly 7.5% seen just once and around 17% held by the top ten. The source was PBMCs, collected roughly seven weeks after the first yellow fever vaccination. Receptor source: a young man who received the YFV17D yellow fever vaccine.

This clonotype has more than one count but fewer than ten. The chain carries TRBV11-1 and TRBJ2-2; D possibly uses TRBD1 or TRBD2 (6 bases each). V dropped 5 bases and J dropped 3 bases, with 25 bases sitting between them. The CDR3 has 19 residues. Germline CDR1 is SGHAT and CDR2 is FQDESV (reference sequence). CDR3 amino acids: CASSQKGPGGGRHTGELFF. For the CDR3, the DNA is TGTGCCAGCAGCCAAAAGGGGCCCGGAGGGGGACGGCACACCGGGGAGCTGTTTTTT.

The chain combines TRBV7-9 with TRBJ2-1; D might be TRBD1 (5 bases). Trimming removed 4 bases from V and 6 bases from J, with 19 bases in between. This CDR3 has 16 amino acids. Germline V CDR1 and CDR2: SEHNR, FQNEAQ (reference sequence). This CDR3 is CASSSHVGAGINEQFF. As DNA, the CDR3 is TGTGCCAGCAGCTCACATGTTGGCGCAGGGATCAATGAGCAGTTCTTC.

This clonotype has just a few counts. The rearrangement joins TRBV4-1 to TRBJ1-1, with D perhaps matching TRBD1 (5 bases). Germline V gene data show CDR1 as MGHRA and CDR2 as YSYEKL. The CDR3 is made up of 12 amino acids. V was shortened by 8 bases and J by 0 bases, with 7 bases between the two germline ends. CDR3 sequence (DNA): TGCGCCAGCGGGGGGATGAACACTGAAGCTTTCTTT. Its protein product is CASGGMNTEAFF.